This T cell receptor (beta chain) was identified in a study of response to subunit inactivated influenza vaccine. Germline V gene sequence: CDR1 DFQATT, CDR2 SNEGSKA (reference sequence). Unmatched junction bases numbered 7, after V lost 7 bases and J lost 3 bases. CDR3 length equals 13 residues. This clonotype was observed a handful of times. Its antigen is undetermined. From the RT-PCR reads, TCRdb called clonotypes with MiXCR, one entry per CDR3 protein. The sample contains over 400,000 distinct CDR3 sequences, approximately 12% of which appear only once. Study-level points and caveats: That few new T cells are recruited by each seasonal influenza vaccination was the authors' suggestion.

The material sequenced was PBMCs from blood, taken about 40 days after vaccination. This receptor was taken from a man in his forties or fifties who received an inactivated influenza vaccine. The rearrangement links TRBV20-1 to TRBJ2-3; TRBD2 agrees at 7 bases. The CDR3: CSVPPGGTDTQYF. Written as DNA, the CDR3 is TGCAGTGTCCCGCCCGGGGGGACAGATACGCAGTATTTT.